This TCR beta chain derives from a study of shared clonotypes between healthy human individuals. Study-wide context: The plates for each donor numbered three CD4 naive, three CD4 memory, two CD8 naive and one CD8 memory.

Naive CD8 cells comprised CD45RO-negative, CCR7-positively selected cells, excluding terminally differentiated effector memory CD45RA+ cells. Those who donated were healthy HIV-negative adults, with no recent acute infections or vaccinations reported. CDR3 length equals 15 residues. Germline V lookup: CDR1 MNHEY, CDR2 SMNVEV (reference sequence). The junction had 15 bases not matched to a gene; V was cut back by 6 bases and J by 7 bases. Replicate sorted-subset PCRs were loaded with around 210 ng DNA, tens of thousands of T cell genomes. Sequencing was performed with immunoSEQ multiplex PCR; in TCRdb, only in-frame clones are kept and a portion is missing. The profile shows over 800,000 clones, 80% to 95% of them singletons. This clone has a single count.

This clonotype was obtained from a man aged 30-40 years in good health. The sequencing input was naive CD8+ T cells sorted from blood. V usage is TRBV27 and J usage is TRBJ2-7; 7 nucleotides agree with TRBD2. In DNA form, the CDR3 reads TGTGCCAGCAGCTATTTCCCGGCGGGAGCGTATGAGCAGTACTTC. Amino acid sequence: CASSYFPAGAYEQYF.